Listed below are T cell receptor beta chains from one sample, sequenced in a study of blood T cell repertoires in COVID-19. Method: immunoSEQ multiplex PCR; TCRdb's copy keeps in-frame clones and lacks some. This table has some 250,000 clones, approximately 88% appearing once. The sequenced sample consisted of peripheral blood. The receptors shown here come from a man aged 35 to 55 with acute or convalescent COVID-19. Both conserved end residues are part of each CDR3. The D gene is left open where the match is weak. Some rows mark clone size as missing; the rest say once, few, many or name a class of expanded clone.

J | V | size | D | CDR3 | DNA
TRBJ1-6 | TRBV27 | . | . | CASSPLDSPLHF | TGTGCCAGCAGTCCCCTCGATTCACCCCTCCACTTT
TRBJ1-3 | TRBV2 | once | TRBD1 | CASSEQLTGGGNTIYF | TGTGCCAGCAGTGAACAATTGACAGGGGGTGGAAACACCATATATTTT
TRBJ1-3 | TRBV7-2 | . | . | CATKPGSSGNTIYF | TGTGCCACCAAACCGGGTAGCTCTGGAAACACCATATATTTT
TRBJ1-4 | TRBV5-4 | . | TRBD1 | CASRPGGENEKLFF | TGTGCCAGCAGACCAGGGGGAGAGAATGAAAAACTGTTTTTT
TRBJ2-5 | TRBV11-3 | . | . | CASSAQGLQETQYF | TGTGCCAGCAGCGCTCAGGGCCTACAAGAGACCCAGTACTTC
TRBJ2-1 | TRBV30 | . | . | CAWSTKRSSYNEQFF | TGTGCCTGGAGCACAAAGCGGAGCTCCTACAATGAGCAGTTCTTC
TRBJ2-3 | TRBV19 | . | TRBD2 | CASSSSGRLDTQYF | TGTGCCAGTAGTAGTAGCGGGAGATTAGATACGCAGTATTTT
TRBJ1-6 | TRBV5-1 | . | TRBD1 | CASSLEGGTNSPLHF | TGCGCCAGCAGCTTGGAAGGGGGCACCAATTCACCCCTCCACTTT
TRBJ2-2 | TRBV18 | . | . | CASSPQRPNTGELFF | TGTGCCAGCTCACCACAGCGGCCGAACACCGGGGAGCTGTTTTTT
TRBJ2-3 | TRBV7-2 | . | . | CASEGGGLVGTQYF | TGTGCCAGCGAGGGAGGAGGGTTGGTGGGGACGCAGTATTTT
TRBJ1-1 | TRBV3-1/TRBV3-2 | . | . | CASSQDPRDTEAFF | TGTGCCAGCAGCCAAGATCCCCGGGACACTGAAGCTTTCTTT
TRBJ2-7 | TRBV6-1 | . | TRBD1 | CASSELGQSYEQYF | TGTGCCAGCAGTGAACTGGGACAGAGCTACGAGCAGTACTTC
TRBJ1-1 | TRBV29-1 | . | . | CSVRTGAEAFF | TGCAGCGTCCGGACGGGAGCCGAAGCTTTCTTT
TRBJ1-3 | TRBV7-2 | . | TRBD1 | CASSLYRGRGNTIYF | TGTGCCAGCAGCTTATACAGGGGGCGAGGAAACACCATATATTTT
TRBJ1-2 | TRBV28 | . | . | CASSLLAGGLYGYTF | TGTGCCAGCAGTTTGTTGGCAGGCGGACTCTATGGCTACACCTTC
TRBJ2-5 | TRBV29-1 | . | . | CSVVGVETQYF | TGCAGCGTTGTCGGGGTAGAGACCCAGTACTTC
TRBJ1-1 | TRBV6-5 | once | . | CASTTWGGSRTEAFF | TGTGCCAGCACCACCTGGGGGGGATCAAGGACTGAAGCTTTCTTT
TRBJ2-5 | TRBV5-1 | . | TRBD2 | CASSLALADQETQYF | TGCGCCAGCAGCTTGGCCCTAGCGGACCAGGAGACCCAGTACTTC
TRBJ1-5 | TRBV24-1 | . | TRBD1 | CATSDGQGLNQPQHF | TGTGCCACCAGTGATGGACAGGGGCTTAATCAGCCCCAGCATTTT
TRBJ2-7 | TRBV5-1 | . | TRBD1 | CASSPGTGGGEQYF | TGCGCCAGCAGCCCCGGGACAGGGGGCGGGGAGCAGTACTTC
TRBJ1-2 | TRBV28 | . | . | CASRAPYGTRGYTF | TGTGCCAGCAGAGCACCATACGGGACACGCGGCTACACCTTC
TRBJ1-3 | TRBV3-1/TRBV3-2 | . | . | CASSPTRGTDGNTIYF | TGTGCCAGCAGCCCCACCCGGGGGACCGACGGAAACACCATATATTTT
TRBJ1-4 | TRBV19 | . | TRBD1 | CASSIGQGGEKLFF | TGTGCCAGTAGTATAGGTCAGGGGGGAGAAAAACTGTTTTTT
TRBJ2-6 | TRBV6-1 | . | TRBD1 | CASSDRGQNIVSGANVLTF | TGTGCCAGCAGTGACCGGGGACAGAACATCGTCTCTGGGGCCAACGTCCTGACTTTC
TRBJ2-1 | TRBV5-1 | . | . | CASSPGWGDHNEQFF | TGCGCCAGCAGCCCGGGTTGGGGGGACCACAATGAGCAGTTCTTC
TRBJ2-3 | TRBV28 | once | . | CASGYLRADTQYF | TGTGCCAGCGGTTACCTCAGGGCAGATACGCAGTATTTT
TRBJ2-1 | TRBV21-1 | . | . | CASSKGGTGILFF | TGTGCCAGCAGCAAAGGGGGGACAGGGATTCTGTTCTTC
TRBJ2-2 | TRBV10-3 | . | . | CASHGGAGELFF | TGTGCCTCCCATGGAGGGGCCGGGGAGCTGTTTTTT
TRBJ2-7 | TRBV6-5 | . | TRBD2 | CASSYNGRVGEQYF | TGTGCCAGCAGTTATAACGGGAGGGTTGGAGAGCAGTACTTC
TRBJ2-3 | TRBV5-4 | few | TRBD1 | CASSLSQGQGADTQYF | TGTGCCAGCAGCTTGTCGCAGGGACAGGGCGCAGATACGCAGTATTTT
TRBJ1-2 | TRBV7-2 | once | TRBD1 | CASSPDRSYGYTF | TGTGCCAGCAGCCCGGACAGGAGCTATGGCTACACCTTC
TRBJ2-2 | TRBV30 | . | . | CAWNSGRGTGELFF | TGTGCCTGGAACTCAGGGAGGGGGACCGGGGAGCTGTTTTTT